Here is one TCR beta chain with its context. This may come from a read error, since a much larger clone is one base off. This sample includes further DNA sequences coding for the same CDR3. The CDR3 contains 14 residues. V dropped 1 base and J dropped 1 base, with 7 bases sitting between them. The germline V gene encodes CDR1 LNHDA and CDR2 SQIVND (reference sequence). Profiling relied on immunoSEQ multiplex PCR, and the TCRdb table lists in-frame clones only, not all of them. The table shows roughly 250,000 clones, with approximately 85% occurring only once. This specimen comes from a study of blood T cell repertoires in COVID-19. Study overall: Some COVID-19 samples were acute and others convalescent; all came from the United States, Italy and Spain.

Residents of about two dozen US areas, aged about 18 to 95 years, made up the participants. The study assigned cohorts using participant-reported clinical history. Two consecutive negative NP/OP PCR tests, clearance, or resolved symptoms defined Cohort 3 recovery. The chain couples TRBV19 to TRBJ1-2, with D possibly matching TRBD1 (5 bases). The sequence was obtained from a woman between 45 and 60 years old who had recovered from COVID-19. The sequenced material came from PBMCs or T cells enriched from blood (not recorded which). The CDR3 bases are TGTGCCAGTAGTATAGGGGGCTTTAACTATGGCTACACCTTC. It specifies CASSIGGFNYGYTF.